This TCR beta chain was identified during a study of vaccination and CD4 T cells after COVID-19. Study as a whole: The cells in question were stimulated using overlapping spike peptides derived from SARS-CoV-2, HCoV-NL63, HCoV-OC43 and HCoV-229E.

V was shortened by 3 bases and J by 8 bases, with 17 bases between the two germline ends. This CDR3 spans 16 amino acids. With the Oncomine TCR Beta short-read assay, DNA from cultured CD4+ T cells was sequenced. Each CDR3 protein is one row after TCRdb ran MiXCR on the PCR reads. The sample lists roughly 6,100 distinct CDR3 sequences; just under 50% were seen once. Specified treatment: roughly 10-day PBMC culture with coronavirus spike peptide pools or control peptides (ViraFEST assay). The unexposed donor provided CD4+ T cells, which were taken before the COVID-19 pandemic (2011-2018). ViraFEST enlarged antigen-specific T cell populations with peptide pools and afterwards sequenced TCRs. PBMCs, plated at two million per well, were grown in the presence of 10 IU/ml IL-2 and around 10 ug/ml peptide pools. This clonotype turned up a few times. No antigen is known for it.

Sequenced: CD4+ T cells from blood, cultured in vitro. This TCR was recovered from a human donor in good health. V usage is TRBV12-3 or TRBV12-4 and J usage is TRBJ1-6, with D uncertain. Written as DNA, the CDR3 is TGTGCCAGCAGTTTTGGCGTAGGGAATCTGGATTCACCCCTCCACTTT. Translated, it gives CASSFGVGNLDSPLHF.